This TCR beta chain was recorded in a study of OX40 agonist ivuxolimab in advanced cancers. Across the study: Averaging around 60 years in age, with a range of roughly 20 to 80, the cohort was 65% to 85% male. Three patients, one with hepatocellular carcinoma and two with cutaneous melanoma, responded partially.

The protocol was immunoSEQ multiplex PCR, while the TCRdb copy is restricted to in-frame clones and leaves out a portion. This table has 15,000 or so clones, approximately 80% appearing once. V lost 3 bases and J 0 bases, leaving 15 bases between the germline ends. From germline, CDR1 is SQVTM and CDR2 ANQGSEA. The CDR3 extends over 16 amino acids. The V gene is TRBV29-1, the J gene TRBJ2-1, with D uncertain. Sequencing was performed on CD4+ or CD8+ T cells sorted from blood, taken in a trial of the OX40 agonist ivuxolimab. The clonotype was recovered from an adult with an advanced solid tumor such as melanoma, head and neck, liver or kidney cancer. The CDR3 region is CSVESSVVGSYNEQFF. The CDR3 DNA is TGCAGCGTTGAGAGCAGCGTAGTAGGCTCCTACAATGAGCAGTTCTTC.